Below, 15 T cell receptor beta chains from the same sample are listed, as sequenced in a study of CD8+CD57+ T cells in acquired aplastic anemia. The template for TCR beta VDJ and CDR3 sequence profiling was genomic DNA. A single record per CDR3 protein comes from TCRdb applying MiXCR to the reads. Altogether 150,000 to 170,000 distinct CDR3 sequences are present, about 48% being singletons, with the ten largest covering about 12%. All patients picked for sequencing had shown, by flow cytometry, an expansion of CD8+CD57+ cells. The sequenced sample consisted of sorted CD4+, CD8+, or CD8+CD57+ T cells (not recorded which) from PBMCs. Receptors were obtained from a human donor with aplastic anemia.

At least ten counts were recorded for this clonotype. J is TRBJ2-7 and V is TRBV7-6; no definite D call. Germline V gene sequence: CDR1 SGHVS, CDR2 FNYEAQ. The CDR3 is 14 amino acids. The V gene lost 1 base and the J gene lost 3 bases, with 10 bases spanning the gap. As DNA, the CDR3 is TGTGCCAGCAGCTTAGGTAGTAACCTCTACGAGCAGTACTTC. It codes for CASSLGSNLYEQYF.

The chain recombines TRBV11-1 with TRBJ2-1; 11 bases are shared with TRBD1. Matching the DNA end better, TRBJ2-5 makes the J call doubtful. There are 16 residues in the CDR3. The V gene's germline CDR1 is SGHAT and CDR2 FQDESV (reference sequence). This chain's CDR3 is CASSYGRTGGEETQYF. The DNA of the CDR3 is TGTGCCAGCAGCTACGGACGGACAGGGGGCGAGGAGACCCAGTACTTC.

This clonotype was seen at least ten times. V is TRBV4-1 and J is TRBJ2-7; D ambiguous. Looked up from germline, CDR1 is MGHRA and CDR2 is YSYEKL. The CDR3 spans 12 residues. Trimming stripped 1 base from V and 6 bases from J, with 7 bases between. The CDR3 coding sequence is TGCGCCAGCAGCCAAGTAGTAGGCGAGCAGTACTTC. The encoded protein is CASSQVVGEQYF.

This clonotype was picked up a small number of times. The CDR3: CASSQPTSGGTPYNEQFF. Written as DNA, the CDR3 is TGTGCCAGCAGCCAGCCGACTAGCGGGGGGACGCCCTACAATGAGCAGTTCTTC. The chain has TRBV6-5 and TRBJ2-1, with 13 bases fitting TRBD2. J lost 2 bases, V lost 6 bases, and 10 bases had no gene match. The CDR3 is 18 residues long. Germline-derived CDR1 and CDR2 are MNHEY and SVGAGI.

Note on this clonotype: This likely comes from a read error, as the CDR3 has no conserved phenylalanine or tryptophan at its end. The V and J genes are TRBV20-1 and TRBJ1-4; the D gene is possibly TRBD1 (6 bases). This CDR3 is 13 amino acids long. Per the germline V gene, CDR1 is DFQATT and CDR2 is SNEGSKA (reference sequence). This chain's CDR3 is CSARDAGDERLFL. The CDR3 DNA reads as TGCAGTGCTAGAGATGCAGGGGATGAAAGACTGTTTCTT.

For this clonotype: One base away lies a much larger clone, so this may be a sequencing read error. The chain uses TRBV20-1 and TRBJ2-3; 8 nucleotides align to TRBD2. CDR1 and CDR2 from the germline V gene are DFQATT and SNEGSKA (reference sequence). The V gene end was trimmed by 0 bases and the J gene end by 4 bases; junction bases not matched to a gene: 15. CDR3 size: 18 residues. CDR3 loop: CSARDNAGSAGGADTQYF. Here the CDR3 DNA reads TGCAGTGCTAGAGATAACGCGGGGTCGGCCGGGGGGGCAGATACGCAGTATTTT.

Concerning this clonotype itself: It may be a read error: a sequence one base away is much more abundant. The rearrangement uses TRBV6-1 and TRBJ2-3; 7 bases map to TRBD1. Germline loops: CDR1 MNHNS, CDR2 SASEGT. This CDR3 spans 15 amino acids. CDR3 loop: CASGEGLGGTGTQYF. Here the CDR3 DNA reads TGTGCCAGCGGCGAAGGTTTAGGGGGCACAGGTACGCAGTATTTT.

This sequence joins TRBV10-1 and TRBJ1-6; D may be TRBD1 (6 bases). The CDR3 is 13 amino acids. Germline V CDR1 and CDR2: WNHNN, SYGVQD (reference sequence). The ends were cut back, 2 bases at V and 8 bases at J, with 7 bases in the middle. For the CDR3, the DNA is TGCGCCAGCAGTGAGGGGGGGCATTCACCCCTCCACTTT. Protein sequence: CASSEGGHSPLHF.

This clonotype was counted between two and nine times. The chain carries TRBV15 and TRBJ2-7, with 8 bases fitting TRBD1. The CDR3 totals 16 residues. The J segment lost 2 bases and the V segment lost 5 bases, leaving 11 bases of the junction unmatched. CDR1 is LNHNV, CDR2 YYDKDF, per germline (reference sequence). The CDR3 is CATSPLGQGDTYEQYF. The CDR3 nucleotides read TGTGCCACCAGCCCACTAGGACAGGGCGATACCTACGAGCAGTACTTC.

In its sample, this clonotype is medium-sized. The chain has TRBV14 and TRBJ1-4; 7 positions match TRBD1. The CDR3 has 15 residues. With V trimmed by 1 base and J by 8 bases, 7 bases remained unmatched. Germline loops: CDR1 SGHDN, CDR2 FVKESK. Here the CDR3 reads CASSQVRQGGEKLFF. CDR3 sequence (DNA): TGTGCCAGCAGCCAAGTTCGACAGGGAGGCGAAAAACTGTTTTTT. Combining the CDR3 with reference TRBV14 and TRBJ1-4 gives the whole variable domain EAGVTQFPSHSVIEKGQTVTLRCDPISGHDNLYWYRRVMGKEIKFLLHFVKESKQDESGMPNNRFLAERTGGTYSTLKVQPAELEDSGVYFCASSQVRQGGEKLFFGSGTQLSVL.

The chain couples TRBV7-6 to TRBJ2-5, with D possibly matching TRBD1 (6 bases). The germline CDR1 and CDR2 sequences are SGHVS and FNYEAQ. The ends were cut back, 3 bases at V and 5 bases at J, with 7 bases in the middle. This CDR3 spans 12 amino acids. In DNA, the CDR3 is TGTGCCAGCAGCTTGAGGGGGGAGACCCAGTACTTC. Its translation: CASSLRGETQYF.

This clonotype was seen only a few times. The CDR3 sequence: CATSDFSPGGGHGYTF. CDR3 sequence (DNA): TGTGCCACCAGTGATTTTAGCCCAGGAGGAGGGCATGGCTACACCTTC. This chain connects TRBV24-1 to TRBJ1-2; no clear D gene. The V end was cut by 1 base, the J end by 6 bases, with 17 bases between. This CDR3 spans 16 amino acids. Germline CDR1 reads KGHDR; CDR2 reads SFDVKD.

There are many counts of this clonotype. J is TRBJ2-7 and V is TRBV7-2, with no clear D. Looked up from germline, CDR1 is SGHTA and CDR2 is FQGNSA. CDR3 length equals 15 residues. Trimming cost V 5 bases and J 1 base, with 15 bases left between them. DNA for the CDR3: TGTGCCAGCAGCATAGGCGTGGGCAGTTCCTACGAGCAGTACTTC. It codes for CASSIGVGSSYEQYF.

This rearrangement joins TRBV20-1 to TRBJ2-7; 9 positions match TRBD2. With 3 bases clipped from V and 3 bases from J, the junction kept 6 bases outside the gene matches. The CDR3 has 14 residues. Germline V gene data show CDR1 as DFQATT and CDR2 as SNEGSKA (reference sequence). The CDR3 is CSASSTSGSYEQYF. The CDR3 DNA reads TGCAGTGCTAGTTCGACTAGCGGAAGCTACGAGCAGTACTTC.

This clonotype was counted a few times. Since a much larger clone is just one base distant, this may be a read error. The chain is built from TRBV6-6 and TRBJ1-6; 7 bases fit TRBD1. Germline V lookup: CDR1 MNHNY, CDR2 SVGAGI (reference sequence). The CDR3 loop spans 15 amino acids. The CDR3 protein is CASQGVGIYNPPLHF. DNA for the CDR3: TGTGCCAGCCAGGGGGTGGGAATCTATAATCCACCCCTCCACTTT.